This passage covers 27 T cell receptor beta chains from one sample sequenced in a study of T cells after yellow fever vaccination. In TCRdb, the 5' RACE reads were re-called with MiXCR into one record per CDR3 protein. The sample has over 200,000 distinct CDR3 sequences, around 6.7% seen once. This material consisted of CD4+ T cells sorted from PBMCs, taken on the day of the yellow fever booster vaccination. These receptors were taken from a man aged 25-45 years who received the YFV17D yellow fever vaccine.

This clonotype was seen ten or more times. V is TRBV7-9 and J is TRBJ2-1; TRBD2 matches 7 bases. The CDR3 consists of 14 residues. Germline V gives CDR1 SEHNR, CDR2 FQNEAQ (reference sequence). J was trimmed by 10 bases and V by 3 bases; bases with no gene match: 9. CDR3 region: CASSFSREGGEQFF. CDR3 nucleotides: TGTGCCAGCAGCTTCAGTAGGGAGGGTGGCGAGCAGTTCTTC.

This clonotype has a count of ten or more. The gene calls are TRBV12-3 or TRBV12-4 and TRBJ2-4; D gene unclear. V was trimmed by 3 bases and J by 4 bases, leaving 7 bases between them. This CDR3 is 13 amino acids long. The DNA for the CDR3 is TGTGCCAGCAGTTTCTCCGTAAAAAACATTCAGTACTTC. Amino acid sequence: CASSFSVKNIQYF.

This clonotype was seen repeatedly, ten times or more. The chain carries TRBV3-1 and TRBJ2-7; D call uncertain. CDR1 and CDR2 from the germline V gene are LGHDT and YNNKEL (reference sequence). This CDR3 has 12 residues. The V and J ends lost 4 bases and 1 base respectively, with 5 bases between them. Here the CDR3 reads CASSPESYEQYF. DNA for the CDR3: TGTGCCAGCAGCCCTGAATCCTACGAGCAGTACTTC.

This chain links TRBV5-4 with TRBJ2-1; D call uncertain. Germline V gene sequence: CDR1 SGHNT, CDR2 YYREEE (reference sequence). This CDR3 is 16 amino acids long. V was pared by 2 bases and J by 0 bases, with 12 bases between. CDR3 residues: CASSFRRANSYNEQFF. The CDR3 DNA sequence: TGTGCCAGCAGCTTTAGAAGGGCCAACTCCTACAATGAGCAGTTCTTC.

The table lists this clonotype with many counts. The V gene is TRBV4-2, the J gene TRBJ2-5; 8 bases are shared with TRBD1. The V and J ends lost 1 base and 4 bases, in that order; junction bases with no gene match: 8. The V gene's germline CDR1 is LGHNA and CDR2 YNFKEQ. CDR3 length equals 16 residues. CDR3 sequence reads: CASSQGPGQGGETQYF. The CDR3 DNA follows: TGTGCCAGCAGCCAAGGACCCGGACAGGGAGGAGAGACCCAGTACTTC.

This clonotype has only a few counts. The chain has TRBV3-1 and TRBJ1-6, with D perhaps matching TRBD1 (5 bases). V was shortened by 6 bases and J by 7 bases, with 16 bases between the two germline ends. The CDR3 covers 15 residues. Germline V gene lookup returns CDR1 LGHDT and CDR2 YNNKEL (reference sequence). CDR3 amino acids: CASRYGDVGNSPLHF. CDR3 DNA: TGTGCCAGCAGGTACGGGGACGTGGGAAATTCACCCCTCCACTTT.

There are many counts of this clonotype. The rearrangement uses TRBV5-1 and TRBJ2-5, with 11 bases fitting TRBD2. Trimming took 3 bases from V and 2 from J; bases not matched to a gene: 6. Germline CDR1 SGHRS, CDR2 YFSETQ. The CDR3 sequence is 16 residues long. The CDR3 nucleotides are TGCGCCAGCAGCTCCGGGACTAGCGGATTTCAAGAGACCCAGTACTTC. This translates into CASSSGTSGFQETQYF.

This clonotype was counted ten times or more. The chain couples TRBV4-3 to TRBJ2-5; D uncertain. Per germline, CDR1 LGHNA and CDR2 YSLEER. The V and J ends lost 1 base and 5 bases respectively, with 14 bases between them. The CDR3 is 15 residues long. The CDR3 DNA is TGCGCCAGCAGCCAAGCCCCTGGGCGCCCGGAGACCCAGTACTTC. Translation: CASSQAPGRPETQYF.

The chain recombines TRBV18 with TRBJ1-5; D call uncertain. With 5 bases removed from V and 0 bases from J, the gap between germline ends came to 14 bases. CDR1 is KGHSH, CDR2 LQKENI, per germline. The CDR3 is 16 amino acids. Written as DNA, the CDR3 is TGTGCCAGCTCAATTGTTGGGCGGGATAGCAATCAGCCCCAGCATTTT. Its protein product is CASSIVGRDSNQPQHF. The variable domain in full, completed from reference TRBV18 and TRBJ1-5, reads NAGVMQNPRHLVRRRGQEARLRCSPMKGHSHVYWYRQLPEEGLKFMVYLQKENIIDESGMPKERFSAEFPKEGPSILRIQQVVRGDSAAYFCASSIVGRDSNQPQHFGDGTRLSIL.

V gene TRBV28 combines with J gene TRBJ1-2; 10 nucleotides align to TRBD1. V dropped 8 bases and J dropped 4; count of bases not matched to a gene: 7. The CDR3 contains 14 residues. Germline V lookup: CDR1 MDHEN, CDR2 SYDVKM. CDR3: CASGDRGRGYGYTF. CDR3 sequence (DNA): TGTGCCAGCGGTGACAGGGGGCGCGGCTATGGCTACACCTTC.

This clonotype was picked up many times. The chain links TRBV20-1 to TRBJ2-2; D gene unclear. The CDR3 is made up of 14 amino acids. The ends were cut back, 1 base at V and 1 base at J, with 7 bases in the middle. The germline CDR1 and CDR2 sequences are DFQATT and SNEGSKA (reference sequence). The CDR3 loop is CSARGLGNTGELFF. CDR3 bases: TGCAGTGCTAGAGGATTAGGGAACACCGGGGAGCTGTTTTTT.

This clonotype was picked up many times. The chain carries TRBV7-9 and TRBJ2-1; TRBD2 matches 7 bases. Germline loops: CDR1 SEHNR, CDR2 FQNEAQ (reference sequence). The CDR3 extends over 15 amino acids. Germline trimming cut 7 bases from V and 2 bases from J; bases unmatched to any gene: 8. In nucleotides, the CDR3 is TGTGCCAGCATCCTAGGGCTAGCGGCCTACAATGAGCAGTTCTTC. It codes for CASILGLAAYNEQFF. The variable domain in full, completed from reference TRBV7-9 and TRBJ2-1, reads DTGVSQNPRHKITKRGQNVTFRCDPISEHNRLYWYRQTLGQGPEFLTYFQNEAQLEKSRLLSDRFSAERPKGSFSTLEIQRTEQGDSAMYLCASILGLAAYNEQFFGPGTRLTVL.

This clonotype was found a few times. This chain joins TRBV12-3 or TRBV12-4 and TRBJ2-3, with 7 bases that match TRBD1. The CDR3 runs to 11 residues. The ends lost 10 bases at V and 10 bases at J; junction bases unmatched: 8. This chain's CDR3 is CAISVTGAQYF. The CDR3 region has the DNA TGTGCCATCTCAGTAACAGGGGCGCAGTATTTT.

This clonotype was found many times. The chain links TRBV16 to TRBJ2-1; D is ambiguous. The CDR3 runs 13 residues. Trimming shortened V by 2 bases and J by 5 bases, and 7 bases separated the two germline ends. Germline CDR1 KGHSY, CDR2 FQNENV. CDR3 region: CASSQGLNNEQFF. CDR3 nucleotide sequence: TGTGCCAGCAGCCAAGGGTTAAACAATGAGCAGTTCTTC.

In its sample, this clonotype was seen many times. The chain employs TRBV12-3 or TRBV12-4 and TRBJ2-3; D possibly uses TRBD1 or TRBD2 (5 bases each). V shed 5 bases and J shed 4 bases, with 13 bases lying between them. CDR3 length: 14 residues. The chain's CDR3 is CASSPPGAADTQYF. DNA for the CDR3: TGTGCCAGCAGTCCCCCCGGGGCCGCAGATACGCAGTATTTT.

This chain links TRBV5-6 with TRBJ2-1; D is unclear. The CDR3 spans 12 residues. Germline CDR1 SGHDT, CDR2 YYEEEE. V gave up 6 bases and J gave up 6 bases, with 10 bases separating them. This chain's CDR3 is CASNDRFNEQFF. In DNA form, the CDR3 reads TGTGCCAGCAACGATAGATTCAATGAGCAGTTCTTC. Full variable domain (rest looked up from reference TRBV5-6 and TRBJ2-1): DAGVTQSPTHLIKTRGQQVTLRCSPKSGHDTVSWYQQALGQGPQFIFQYYEEEERQRGNFPDRFSGHQFPNYSSELNVNALLLGDSALYLCASNDRFNEQFFGPGTRLTVL.

The chain has TRBV12-3 or TRBV12-4 and TRBJ1-1, with D hard to call. The CDR3 totals 17 residues. V was shortened by 5 bases and J by 6 bases, with 25 bases between the two germline ends. The DNA for the CDR3 is TGTGCCAGCAGTAGAAATTGGTGGTCCGGGATTGGAGCTGAAGCTTTCTTT. Translation: CASSRNWWSGIGAEAFF.

The rearrangement uses TRBV14 and TRBJ1-2, with no clear D. The CDR3 length is 13 residues. V was shortened by 0 bases and J by 7 bases, with 9 bases between the two germline ends. The germline V gene encodes CDR1 SGHDN and CDR2 FVKESK. CDR3 protein: CASSQDWGFGYTF. The CDR3 nucleotides read TGTGCCAGCAGCCAAGATTGGGGATTTGGCTACACCTTC.

At least ten counts were recorded for this clonotype. The genes are TRBV10-3 and TRBJ2-3, with 8 bases fitting TRBD2. Germline CDR1 and CDR2: ENHRY and SYGVKD. This CDR3 comprises 13 residues. J lost 5 bases, V lost 7 bases, and 5 bases had no gene match. As DNA, the CDR3 is TGTGCCATCAAGGGGCGGGAGGTAGATACGCAGTATTTT. This encodes CAIKGREVDTQYF.

This clonotype was picked up a small number of times. The chain is built from TRBV5-1 and TRBJ1-1; no clear D. The CDR3 runs 11 residues. CDR1 and CDR2 from the germline V gene are SGHRS and YFSETQ. The ends were cut back, 2 bases at V and 12 bases at J, with 11 bases in the middle. CDR3 sequence reads: CASSLSSRTFF. CDR3 nucleotides: TGCGCCAGCAGCTTATCCAGCCGGACTTTCTTT.

This chain joins TRBV20-1 and TRBJ2-7, with D tentatively TRBD1 (5 bases). Germline loops: CDR1 DFQATT, CDR2 SNEGSKA (reference sequence). V was shortened by 0 bases and J by 9 bases, with 9 bases between the two germline ends. CDR3 size: 11 residues. The CDR3 loop is CSARDQGLQYF. The CDR3 nucleotides are TGCAGTGCTAGAGACCAGGGATTGCAGTACTTC.

This clonotype was observed at least ten times. V usage is TRBV7-2 and J usage is TRBJ2-3; TRBD2 aligns across 8 bases. The V gene end was trimmed by 4 bases and the J gene end by 2 bases; junction bases not matched to a gene: 8. There are 16 residues in the CDR3. Germline V CDR1 and CDR2: SGHTA, FQGNSA. The CDR3: CASSSPAGDPTDTQYF. The CDR3 nucleotides read TGTGCCAGCAGCTCCCCAGCGGGGGATCCCACAGATACGCAGTATTTT.

This clonotype was observed many times. The chain is built from TRBV20-1 and TRBJ2-5; TRBD2 matches 9 bases. The length of the CDR3 is 15 residues. Germline CDR1 is DFQATT and CDR2 is SNEGSKA (reference sequence). The CDR3 DNA sequence: TGCAGCGCCACAAGAAGCGGGAGGAAAGAAGAGACCCAGTACTTC. Amino acid sequence: CSATRSGRKEETQYF.

This chain joins TRBV5-4 and TRBJ2-3; D call uncertain. Trimming shortened V by 3 bases and J by 4 bases, and 12 bases separated the two germline ends. The CDR3 spans 14 residues. The germline V gene encodes CDR1 SGHNT and CDR2 YYREEE (reference sequence). CDR3 DNA sequence: TGTGCCAGCAGCTCTGGAAGTTCCGCAGATACGCAGTATTTT. It translates to CASSSGSSADTQYF. The full variable domain, rest sourced from reference TRBV5-4 and TRBJ2-3, is ETGVTQSPTHLIKTRGQQVTLRCSSQSGHNTVSWYQQALGQGPQFIFQYYREEENGRGNFPPRFSGLQFPNYSSELNVNALELDDSALYLCASSSGSSADTQYFGPGTRLTVL.

This clonotype was counted between two and nine times. The J gene is TRBJ2-1, the V gene TRBV29-1; no clear D. Germline lookup yields CDR1 SQVTM and CDR2 ANQGSEA. The V and J ends lost 4 bases and 6 bases respectively, with 10 bases between them. The CDR3 length is 12 residues. CDR3 in amino acids: CSVVRDTNEQFF. The DNA of the CDR3 is TGCAGCGTTGTGCGTGATACCAATGAGCAGTTCTTC.

The chain links TRBV20-1 to TRBJ1-1; no clear D gene. From germline, CDR1 is DFQATT and CDR2 SNEGSKA (reference sequence). There are 11 residues in the CDR3. With 4 bases removed from V and 6 bases from J, the gap between germline ends came to 9 bases. The CDR3 nucleotides are TGCAGTGCTATTGGGGTGGCTGAAGCTTTCTTT. This encodes CSAIGVAEAFF.

The chain combines TRBV6-5 with TRBJ1-3; TRBD1 matches at 7 bases. This CDR3 spans 14 amino acids. Germline values: CDR1 MNHEY, CDR2 SVGAGI. With 2 bases clipped from V and 4 bases from J, the junction kept 2 bases outside the gene matches. The DNA of the CDR3 is TGTGCCAGCAGTTACGGGACAGCAGGAAACACCATATATTTT. Its translation is CASSYGTAGNTIYF.